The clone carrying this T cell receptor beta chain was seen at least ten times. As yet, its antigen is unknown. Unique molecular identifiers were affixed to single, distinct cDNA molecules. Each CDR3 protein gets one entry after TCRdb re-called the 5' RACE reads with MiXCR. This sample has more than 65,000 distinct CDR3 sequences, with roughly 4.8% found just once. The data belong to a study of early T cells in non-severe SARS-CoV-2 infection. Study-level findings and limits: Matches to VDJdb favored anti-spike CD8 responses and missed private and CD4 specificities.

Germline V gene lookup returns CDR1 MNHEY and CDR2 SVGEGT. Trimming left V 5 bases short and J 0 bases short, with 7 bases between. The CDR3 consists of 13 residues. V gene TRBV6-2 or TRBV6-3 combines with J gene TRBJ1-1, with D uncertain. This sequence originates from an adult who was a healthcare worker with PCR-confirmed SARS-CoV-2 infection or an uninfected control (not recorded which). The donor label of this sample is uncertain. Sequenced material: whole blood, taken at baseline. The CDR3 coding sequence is TGTGCCAGCAGTCTTACAATGAACACTGAAGCTTTCTTT. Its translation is CASSLTMNTEAFF.